This passage covers 29 T cell receptor beta chains from one sample sequenced in a study of PD-1 blockade in classical Hodgkin lymphoma. The data were produced by immunoSEQ multiplex PCR, yet TCRdb's version contains in-frame clones alone and is incomplete. The data show 25,000 to 35,000 clones, approximately 83% seen once. Brentuximab vedotin exposure varied among the patients, all of whom had relapsed after autologous stem cell transplantation. Starting with thawed PBMCs, CD4+ T cells were purified by magnetic negative selection. Sequences were derived from CD4+ T cells from blood, sampled at baseline. The receptors were gathered from a human donor with classical Hodgkin lymphoma.

For the CDR3, the DNA is TGCAGTGCTAGCGAACAAAATGGCTACACCTTC. This encodes CSASEQNGYTF. The V gene is TRBV20-1, the J gene TRBJ1-2; no firm D call. This CDR3 comprises 11 residues. Germline V lookup: CDR1 DFQATT, CDR2 SNEGSKA (reference sequence). V shed 3 bases and J shed 6 bases, with 8 bases lying between them.

The J gene is TRBJ1-1, the V gene TRBV19; 7 positions agree with TRBD1. The length of the CDR3 is 14 residues. The germline gives CDR1 LNHDA, CDR2 SQIVND (reference sequence). The trim removed 6 bases at V and 1 base at J, leaving 5 bases unmatched. The CDR3 sequence is CASRTGDRNTEAFF. The CDR3 bases are TGTGCCAGTAGGACTGGGGACAGGAACACTGAAGCTTTCTTT.

The chain carries TRBV5-1 and TRBJ2-3, with 7 bases fitting TRBD2. The CDR3 is 14 residues long. With 3 bases clipped from V and 7 bases from J, the junction kept 8 bases outside the gene matches. Germline V gene data show CDR1 as SGHRS and CDR2 as YFSETQ. DNA for the CDR3: TGCGCCAGCAGCTCCGGGACTAACCAGTATACGCAGTATTTT. Encoded protein: CASSSGTNQYTQYF.

This clone has just one count. The rearrangement joins TRBV19 to TRBJ1-3; D perhaps matches TRBD1 (5 bases). CDR1 and CDR2 (germline): LNHDA, SQIVND (reference sequence). The CDR3 is 14 residues long. V lost 4 bases to trimming and J lost 0 bases, with 7 bases between them. The CDR3: CASSRGSSGNTIYF. The CDR3 DNA is TGTGCCAGTAGTAGGGGCTCCTCTGGAAACACCATATATTTT. Full variable domain (outside the CDR3, taken from reference TRBV19 and TRBJ1-3): DGGITQSPKYLFRKEGQNVTLSCEQNLNHDAMYWYRQDPGQGLRLIYYSQIVNDFQKGDIAEGYSVSREKKESFPLTVTSAQKNPTAFYLCASSRGSSGNTIYFGEGSWLTVV.

The gene calls are TRBV30 and TRBJ1-2; D uncertain. The CDR3 loop spans 14 amino acids. The germline V gene has CDR1 GTSNPN and CDR2 SVGIG (reference sequence). V lost 1 base and J 3 bases, leaving 12 bases between the germline ends. The chain's CDR3 is CAWSGSGEYYGYTF. In DNA, the CDR3 is TGTGCCTGGAGTGGAAGTGGGGAATACTATGGCTACACCTTC.

The chain recombines TRBV2 with TRBJ2-3; 10 nucleotides match TRBD2. CDR3 size: 15 residues. J gave up 1 base and V 10 bases, and 8 bases lay outside the gene matches. Germline CDR1 is SNHLY and CDR2 is FYNNEI. CDR3 sequence: CATAPGTSGTDTQYF. CDR3 bases: TGTGCCACCGCCCCTGGGACTAGCGGCACAGATACGCAGTATTTT.

The chain combines TRBV19 with TRBJ1-4, with TRBD1 matching 8 bases. V shed 5 bases and J 2 bases; nucleotides not matched to a gene: 4. The CDR3 contains 15 residues. From germline, CDR1 is LNHDA and CDR2 SQIVND (reference sequence). The CDR3 loop reads CASSFTGGTNEKLFF. DNA of the CDR3: TGTGCCAGTAGTTTCACAGGGGGGACTAATGAAAAACTGTTTTTT.

This clone was detected only a few times. V usage is TRBV4-1 and J usage is TRBJ1-1; D uncertain. Germline V gene lookup returns CDR1 MGHRA and CDR2 YSYEKL. This CDR3 is 17 amino acids long. The V gene lost 1 base and the J gene lost 1 base, with 16 bases spanning the gap. CDR3 sequence (DNA): TGCGCCAGCAGCCAAGGAAGGGAGTCTTTGACGAACACTGAAGCTTTCTTT. Amino acids: CASSQGRESLTNTEAFF.

This chain links TRBV2 with TRBJ1-1; 8 positions agree with TRBD1. CDR3 length: 15 amino acids. V was pared by 5 bases and J by 4 bases, with 9 bases of the junction left unmatched. CDR1 and CDR2 (germline): SNHLY, FYNNEI. Here the CDR3 reads CASSKLGTGSTEAFF. In nucleotides, the CDR3 is TGTGCCAGCAGTAAGCTCGGGACAGGAAGCACTGAAGCTTTCTTT. The full variable domain, its missing parts supplied by reference TRBV2 and TRBJ1-1, is EPEVTQTPSHQVTQMGQEVILRCVPISNHLYFYWYRQILGQKVEFLVSFYNNEISEKSEIFDDQFSVERPDGSNFTLKIRSTKLEDSAMYFCASSKLGTGSTEAFFGQGTRLTVV.

The chain is built from TRBV4-3 and TRBJ2-6; D gene ambiguous. Germline assignment: CDR1 LGHNA and CDR2 YSLEER. Trimming left V 0 bases short and J 0 bases short, with 6 bases between. This CDR3 contains 16 residues. The CDR3 DNA is TGCGCCAGCAGCCAAGAACCCAACTCTGGGGCCAACGTCCTGACTTTC. This sequence encodes CASSQEPNSGANVLTF.

This chain links TRBV2 with TRBJ1-6, with D possibly TRBD1 on 5 matching bases. The V end lost 6 bases, the J end lost 7 bases, and 13 bases lay between the germline ends. The CDR3 has 14 residues. The germline V gene has CDR1 SNHLY and CDR2 FYNNEI. The CDR3 DNA sequence: TGTGCCAGCAGCCAGGACATGGGGAATTCACCCCTCCACTTT. Encoded protein: CASSQDMGNSPLHF. Filled out from reference TRBV2 and TRBJ1-6, the complete variable domain reads EPEVTQTPSHQVTQMGQEVILRCVPISNHLYFYWYRQILGQKVEFLVSFYNNEISEKSEIFDDQFSVERPDGSNFTLKIRSTKLEDSAMYFCASSQDMGNSPLHFGNGTRLTVT.

J is TRBJ2-5 and V is TRBV9; TRBD2 matches at 8 bases. J was trimmed by 4 bases and V by 1 base; bases with no gene match: 6. The CDR3 extends over 15 amino acids. Germline V CDR1 and CDR2: SGDLS, YYNGEE. CDR3 in DNA: TGTGCCAGCAGCGTATGGCCCGCGGGAGGAGAGACCCAGTACTTC. This codes for CASSVWPAGGETQYF.

The genes are TRBV7-2 and TRBJ2-5; a weak D match, TRBD1 (6 bases). From germline, CDR1 is SGHTA and CDR2 FQGNSA. Deletions cut 5 bases from V and 5 bases from J, with 12 bases between. This CDR3 is built from 13 residues. The CDR3 DNA follows: TGTGCCAGCAGCCTCAACAGGGTTGAGACCCAGTACTTC. Protein sequence: CASSLNRVETQYF.

A few counts support this clone. The V call is TRBV27, the J call TRBJ2-7; TRBD2 agrees at 8 bases. CDR1 and CDR2 (germline): MNHEY, SMNVEV (reference sequence). The CDR3 consists of 15 residues. V was clipped by 6 bases and J by 2 bases; unmatched bases: 9. In nucleotides, the CDR3 is TGTGCCAGCAGCCGTAACGGACTAGCTCCCTACGAGCAGTACTTC. Its protein product is CASSRNGLAPYEQYF.

The genes are TRBV5-1 and TRBJ2-5; TRBD2 matches 10 bases. Germline-derived CDR1 and CDR2 are SGHRS and YFSETQ. The CDR3 is 15 residues long. Trimming took 3 bases from V and 3 from J; bases not matched to a gene: 5. For the CDR3, the DNA is TGCGCCAGCAGCTACCTAGCGGGAGCAGAAGAGACCCAGTACTTC. It codes for CASSYLAGAEETQYF.

This clone has just one count. The chain links TRBV20-1 to TRBJ2-7; a weak D match, TRBD2 (5 bases). The CDR3 has 11 residues. The germline CDR1 and CDR2 sequences are DFQATT and SNEGSKA (reference sequence). CDR3 nucleotides: TGCAGCCTTAGCGACACCTACGAGCAGTACTTC. It specifies CSLSDTYEQYF.

This chain links TRBV7-2 with TRBJ1-3; D unresolved. Trimming took off 1 base at V and 7 bases at J, with 26 bases between the two ends. The germline V gene encodes CDR1 SGHTA and CDR2 FQGNSA. The length of the CDR3 is 19 residues. CDR3 loop: CASSLGPGRAGGLSNTIYF. CDR3 nucleotides: TGTGCCAGCAGCTTAGGCCCCGGGAGGGCTGGAGGGCTATCGAACACCATATATTTT.

V usage is TRBV30 and J usage is TRBJ2-1; 7 bases line up with TRBD1. CDR1 and CDR2 (germline): GTSNPN, SVGIG (reference sequence). V gave up 2 bases and J gave up 5 bases; unmatched junction bases: 3. The CDR3 covers 13 residues. The CDR3 sequence: CAWSRGRDNEQFF. CDR3 sequence (DNA): TGTGCCTGGAGTAGGGGGCGTGACAATGAGCAGTTCTTC.

The CDR3, as DNA: TGTGCCAGCGGACCAGGGTGGGACACCGGGGAGCTGTTTTTT. Amino acid sequence: CASGPGWDTGELFF. V and J are TRBV27 and TRBJ2-2, with a tentative D call TRBD1 (5 bases). The CDR3 length is 14 residues. Deletions cut 8 bases from V and 3 bases from J, with 13 bases between. Germline V gives CDR1 MNHEY, CDR2 SMNVEV (reference sequence).

This clone turned up a few times. The J gene is TRBJ2-7, the V gene TRBV30, with 9 bases identical to TRBD2. The germline CDR1 and CDR2 sequences are GTSNPN and SVGIG (reference sequence). V lost 3 bases, J lost 0 bases, and 9 bases stayed unmatched. This CDR3 has 16 amino acids. CDR3 sequence (DNA): TGTGCCTGGAGGGAGGGACTAGCACCGAGCTCCTACGAGCAGTACTTC. It specifies CAWREGLAPSSYEQYF.

The chain has TRBV19 and TRBJ1-5; 8 positions agree with TRBD1. Germline trimming cut 3 bases from V and 6 bases from J; bases unmatched to any gene: 10. Per the germline V gene, CDR1 is LNHDA and CDR2 is SQIVND (reference sequence). CDR3 length: 16 residues. CDR3 amino acids: CASSIRAGTGGQPQHF. The CDR3 DNA reads as TGTGCCAGTAGTATTAGGGCCGGGACAGGAGGTCAGCCCCAGCATTTT.

The V call is TRBV6-1, the J call TRBJ1-1; 8 bases match TRBD1. V shed 0 bases, J shed 7 bases, and the junction held 7 bases outside the gene matches. The CDR3 covers 15 residues. CDR1 and CDR2 from the germline V gene are MNHNS and SASEGT. The CDR3 DNA follows: TGTGCCAGCAGTGAAGCCTCAGGGGGCGGCTTTGAAGCTTTCTTT. It is translated as CASSEASGGGFEAFF.

This chain uses TRBV7-2 with TRBJ2-1, with TRBD2 matching over 10 bases. This CDR3 is 15 amino acids long. V trimming: 5 bases; J trimming: 14 bases; junction bases outside the gene matches: 15. Germline loops: CDR1 SGHTA, CDR2 FQGNSA. The CDR3 region has the DNA TGTGCCAGCAGCCCCTTGGGCAGTAGCGGGAGGACGGAGTTCTTC. It specifies CASSPLGSSGRTEFF.

This rearrangement joins TRBV28 to TRBJ1-5, with 11 bases that match TRBD1. CDR3 length equals 17 residues. With V trimmed by 7 bases and J by 4 bases, 12 bases remained unmatched. Germline V gene sequence: CDR1 MDHEN, CDR2 SYDVKM. The DNA of the CDR3 is TGTGCCAGCAATTCCGGATGGACAGGGGGCGGGAATCAGCCCCAGCATTTT. Translation gives CASNSGWTGGGNQPQHF. The full variable domain, rest sourced from reference TRBV28 and TRBJ1-5, is DVKVTQSSRYLVKRTGEKVFLECVQDMDHENMFWYRQDPGLGLRLIYFSYDVKMKEKGDIPEGYSVSREKKERFSLILESASTNQTSMYLCASNSGWTGGGNQPQHFGDGTRLSIL.

The J gene is TRBJ1-1, the V gene TRBV30, with no clear D. Trimming stripped 3 bases from V and 1 base from J, with 9 bases between. Per germline, CDR1 GTSNPN and CDR2 SVGIG (reference sequence). The CDR3 contains 13 residues. CDR3 nucleotides: TGTGCCTGGAGGGAGGGATCGAACACTGAAGCTTTCTTT. Translating it yields CAWREGSNTEAFF.

V gene TRBV6-4 combines with J gene TRBJ1-2, with D possibly being TRBD1 (6 bases). The CDR3 has 15 amino acids. Trimming removed 6 bases at V and 3 bases at J, with 17 bases between. CDR1 is MRHNA, CDR2 SNTAGT, per germline. CDR3 loop: CASRLQGLWDYGYTF. Written as DNA, the CDR3 is TGTGCCAGCAGACTACAGGGACTTTGGGACTATGGCTACACCTTC.

V is TRBV4-2 and J is TRBJ1-4, with TRBD1 as a possible D gene (6 bases). The CDR3 has 17 amino acids. V lost 0 bases and J lost 3, with 14 bases in between. The germline V gene encodes CDR1 LGHNA and CDR2 YNFKEQ. In DNA, the CDR3 is TGTGCCAGCAGCCAAGAAGGGGGGTTTTCGGCTAATGAAAAACTGTTTTTT. Its protein is CASSQEGGFSANEKLFF.

The chain links TRBV7-9 to TRBJ2-6, with 7 positions matching TRBD1. The CDR3 covers 18 residues. Germline lookup yields CDR1 SEHNR and CDR2 FQNEAQ (reference sequence). J was trimmed by 0 bases and V by 5 bases; bases with no gene match: 10. CDR3 residues: CASSVLPGQNSGANVLTF. CDR3 sequence (DNA): TGTGCCAGCAGCGTCCTACCGGGACAGAACTCTGGGGCCAACGTCCTGACTTTC.

This chain links TRBV7-2 with TRBJ1-2; 8 bases agree with TRBD1. The CDR3 consists of 15 residues. CDR1 is SGHTA, CDR2 FQGNSA, per germline. Trimming at V came to 5 bases and at J to 4 bases, leaving 9 bases not matched to a gene. CDR3 DNA sequence: TGTGCCAGCAGCGAGGGACAGGCCACCCGCTATGGCTACACCTTC. It is translated as CASSEGQATRYGYTF.